The 10 T cell receptor beta chains below come from one sample, sequenced in a study of CD8+CD57+ T cells in acquired aplastic anemia. Profiling of TCR beta VDJ combinations and CDR3 sequences used genomic DNA as template. One entry per CDR3 protein, called by TCRdb with MiXCR from the reads. The sample consists of approximately 190,000 distinct CDR3 sequences, around half of them appearing once. All sequencing subjects had displayed CD8+CD57+ cell expansion on flow cytometry. Sequenced sample: sorted CD4+, CD8+, or CD8+CD57+ T cells (not recorded which) from PBMCs. The receptor source for this set is a human donor with aplastic anemia.

The chain employs TRBV12-5 and TRBJ2-3; 12 positions agree with TRBD2. From germline, CDR1 is LGHNT and CDR2 FRNRAP. CDR3 length: 16 residues. Unmatched junction bases numbered 3, after V lost 2 bases and J lost 3 bases. The CDR3: CASGLLAGGETDTQYF. As DNA, the CDR3 is TGTGCTAGTGGTTTGCTAGCGGGAGGGGAGACAGATACGCAGTATTTT.

The V and J genes are TRBV11-1 and TRBJ2-7, with D possibly TRBD2 on 5 matching bases. This CDR3 has 16 residues. Per the germline V gene, CDR1 is SGHAT and CDR2 is FQDESV (reference sequence). Trimming left V 2 bases short and J 2 bases short, with 16 bases between. The CDR3 nucleotides read TGTGCCAGCAGCTTAAATCCGCTAGCACGCACCTACGAGCAGTACTTC. Encoded protein: CASSLNPLARTYEQYF. The full variable domain, rest sourced from reference TRBV11-1 and TRBJ2-7, is EAEVAQSPRYKITEKSQAVAFWCDPISGHATLYWYRQILGQGPELLVQFQDESVVDDSQLPKDRFSAERLKGVDSTLKIQPAELGDSAMYLCASSLNPLARTYEQYFGPGTRLTVT.

This clonotype was seen a single time. The chain couples TRBV19 to TRBJ2-3; D remains unclear. Germline values: CDR1 LNHDA, CDR2 SQIVND (reference sequence). The CDR3 is 12 amino acids. The germline V and J ends were trimmed by 3 bases and 4 bases, with 5 bases remaining between them. CDR3 DNA: TGTGCCAGTAGTATGGTAGCAGATACGCAGTATTTT. Translating gives CASSMVADTQYF.

A few counts support this clonotype. The J gene is TRBJ2-1, the V gene TRBV18; D remains ambiguous. CDR3 length: 12 residues. V lost 2 bases, J lost 7 bases, and 6 bases lay in between. CDR1 is KGHSH and CDR2 is LQKENI in the germline V gene. The CDR3 DNA follows: TGTGCCAGCTCACCAGCCGGGAATGAGCAGTTCTTC. Its protein is CASSPAGNEQFF.

This clonotype was recorded at least ten times. The rearrangement uses TRBV4-1 and TRBJ1-5; D gene unclear. V shed 3 bases and J shed 4 bases, with 10 bases lying between them. Germline values: CDR1 MGHRA, CDR2 YSYEKL. The CDR3 totals 14 residues. The CDR3 bases are TGCGCCAGCAGCCAGGGAAGGGCGAATCAGCCCCAGCATTTT. Translation: CASSQGRANQPQHF.

This chain links TRBV5-1 with TRBJ1-6; no firm D call. Germline CDR1 and CDR2: SGHRS and YFSETQ. V lost 4 bases and J 14 bases, leaving 16 bases between the germline ends. The CDR3 has 13 amino acids. In DNA form, the CDR3 reads TGCGCCAGCAGCCCACCAGATAGCGAATCCCTCCACTTT. As protein: CASSPPDSESLHF.

This clonotype was seen repeatedly, ten times or more. The chain uses TRBV20-1 and TRBJ1-5; weak D call: TRBD1 (6 bases). Trimming cost V 5 bases and J 1 base, with 9 bases left between them. CDR3 length: 13 residues. In germline, CDR1 is DFQATT, CDR2 SNEGSKA (reference sequence). The CDR3 coding sequence is TGCAGTGCTTTAAGGGGGAGCAATCAGCCCCAGCATTTT. Translating it yields CSALRGSNQPQHF.

To note about this clonotype: The germline gene is not matched at one end of the junction; a read error may be the cause. The V and J genes are TRBV11-3 and TRBJ1-1; 9 positions match TRBD1. The CDR3 loop spans 15 amino acids. Germline V lookup: CDR1 SGHNT, CDR2 YENEEA. The CDR3 protein is CASGTRGQGGTEASF. CDR3 sequence (DNA): TGTGCCAGCGGGACAAGGGGACAGGGTGGAACTGAAGCTTCCTTT.

The genes are TRBV3-1 and TRBJ2-1, with a possible D match to TRBD2 (6 bases). Germline values: CDR1 LGHDT, CDR2 YNNKEL (reference sequence). This CDR3 has 11 residues. The germline V and J ends were trimmed by 11 bases and 9 bases, with 14 bases remaining between them. For the CDR3, the DNA is TGTGCCGTACGGGAGCAGGGTGAGCAGTTCTTC. Translating gives CAVREQGEQFF.

This clonotype was found many times. V gene TRBV5-1 combines with J gene TRBJ2-7; D gene ambiguous. CDR1 is SGHRS and CDR2 is YFSETQ in the germline V gene. The length of the CDR3 is 14 residues. Trimming removed 4 bases from V and 0 bases from J, with 11 bases in between. The CDR3 region is CASSVQSDSYEQYF. In DNA, the CDR3 is TGCGCCAGCAGCGTCCAAAGCGACTCCTACGAGCAGTACTTC.